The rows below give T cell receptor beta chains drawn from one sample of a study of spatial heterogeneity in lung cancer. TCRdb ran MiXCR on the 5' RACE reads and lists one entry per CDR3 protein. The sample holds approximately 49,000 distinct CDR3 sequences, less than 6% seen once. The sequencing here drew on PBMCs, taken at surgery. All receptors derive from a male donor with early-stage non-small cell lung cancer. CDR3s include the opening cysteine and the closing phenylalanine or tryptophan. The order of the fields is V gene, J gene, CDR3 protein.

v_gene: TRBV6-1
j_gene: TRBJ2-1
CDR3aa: CASSETGAYNEQFF

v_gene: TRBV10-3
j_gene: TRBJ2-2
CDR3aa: CAIRSGTENTGELFF

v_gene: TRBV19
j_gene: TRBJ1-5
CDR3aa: CASSIDRAPQHF

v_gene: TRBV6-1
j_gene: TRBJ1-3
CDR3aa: CASVYKGGSGNTIYF

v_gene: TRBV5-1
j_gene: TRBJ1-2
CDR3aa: CASSLAQGSYGYTF

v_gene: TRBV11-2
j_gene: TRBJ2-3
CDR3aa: CASSFSRLAGWADTQYF

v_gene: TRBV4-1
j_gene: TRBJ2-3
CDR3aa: CASSHRTSGSVDTQYF

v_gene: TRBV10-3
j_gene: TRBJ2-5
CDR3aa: CAISERIPGETQYF

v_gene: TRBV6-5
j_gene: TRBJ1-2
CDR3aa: CASSYSRGNYGYTF

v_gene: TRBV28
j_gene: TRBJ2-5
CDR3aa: CASSEKETQYF

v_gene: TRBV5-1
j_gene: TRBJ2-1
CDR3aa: CASSPDSSHEQFF

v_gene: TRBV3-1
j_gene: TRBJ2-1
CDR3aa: CASSRTSGRNNEQFF

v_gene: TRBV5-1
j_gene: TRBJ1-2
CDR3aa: CASSLEGQGGGYGYTF

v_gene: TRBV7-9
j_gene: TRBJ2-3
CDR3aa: CASSHPFTDTQYF

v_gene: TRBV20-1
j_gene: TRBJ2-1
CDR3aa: CSALGDSAQQFF

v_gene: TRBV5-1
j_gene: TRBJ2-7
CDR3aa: CASSGSYEQYF

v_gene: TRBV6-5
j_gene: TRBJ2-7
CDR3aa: CASSSPQTDLYEQYF

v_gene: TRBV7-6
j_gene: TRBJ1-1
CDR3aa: CASSLAGREAFF

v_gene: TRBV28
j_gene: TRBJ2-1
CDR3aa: CASSSSGNSDNEQFF

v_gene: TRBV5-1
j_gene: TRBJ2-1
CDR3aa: CASSLVGTSGFEEQFF

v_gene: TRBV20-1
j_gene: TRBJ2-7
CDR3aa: CSAGDFHSRLDEQYF

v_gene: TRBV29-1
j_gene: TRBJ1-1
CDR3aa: CSVVGTEAFF

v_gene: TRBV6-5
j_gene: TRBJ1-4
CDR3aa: CASSRDRGVEKLFF

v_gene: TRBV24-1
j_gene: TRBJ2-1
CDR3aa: CATSDLTGNEQFF

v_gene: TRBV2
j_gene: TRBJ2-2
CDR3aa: CASTSRAGGELFF

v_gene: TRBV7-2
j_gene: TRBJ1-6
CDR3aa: CASSPRPRGQSPLHF

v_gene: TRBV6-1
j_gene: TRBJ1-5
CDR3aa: CASSLLGIDGNQPQHF

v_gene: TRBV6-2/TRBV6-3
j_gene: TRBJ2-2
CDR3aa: CASSTLPGTGELFF

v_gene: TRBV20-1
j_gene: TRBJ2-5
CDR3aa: CSARDLRQGLETQYF

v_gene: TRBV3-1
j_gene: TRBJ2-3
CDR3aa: CASSPTMTTDTQYF

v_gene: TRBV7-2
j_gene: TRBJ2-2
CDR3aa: CASSPSGANTGELFF

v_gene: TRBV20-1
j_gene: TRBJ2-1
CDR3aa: CSANRGQYNEQFF

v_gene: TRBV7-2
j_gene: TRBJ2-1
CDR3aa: CASSSLAGYNEQFF

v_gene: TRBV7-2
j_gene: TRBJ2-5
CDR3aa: CASSWTSGGGETQYF

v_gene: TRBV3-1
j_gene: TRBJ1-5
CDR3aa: CASSHSGRDQPQHF

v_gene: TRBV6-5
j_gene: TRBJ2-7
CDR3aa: CASRRGRAPIYEQYF

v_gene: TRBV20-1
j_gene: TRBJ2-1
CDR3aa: CSARDLASHNEQFF

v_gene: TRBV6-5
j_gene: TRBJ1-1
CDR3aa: CASSRVPGQGRAFF

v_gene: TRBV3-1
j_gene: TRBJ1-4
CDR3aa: CASRPGTGGEKLFF

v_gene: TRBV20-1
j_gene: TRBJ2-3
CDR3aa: CSATLIGTDTQYF

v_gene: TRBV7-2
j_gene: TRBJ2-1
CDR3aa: CASSFSSGRVDEQFF

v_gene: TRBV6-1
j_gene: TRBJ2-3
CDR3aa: CASLRGIRSTDTQYF

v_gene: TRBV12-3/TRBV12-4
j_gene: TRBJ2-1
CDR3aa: CASRSTGDSYNEQFF

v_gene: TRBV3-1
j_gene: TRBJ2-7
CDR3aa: CASSQELTGTYEQYF

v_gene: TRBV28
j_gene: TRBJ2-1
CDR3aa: CASSPGGAATYNEQFF

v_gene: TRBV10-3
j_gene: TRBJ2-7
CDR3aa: CAISERAGTYEQYF

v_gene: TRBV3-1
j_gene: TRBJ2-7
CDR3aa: CASSRGQEQYF

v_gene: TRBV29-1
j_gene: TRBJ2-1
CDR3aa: CSVGTEPIPSYNEQFF

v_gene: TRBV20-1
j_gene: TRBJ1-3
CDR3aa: CSARSGGGNTIYF

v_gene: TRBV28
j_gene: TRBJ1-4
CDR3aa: CASSLFGGKRGEKLFF

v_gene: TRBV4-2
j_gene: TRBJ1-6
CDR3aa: CASSQARQGISPLHF

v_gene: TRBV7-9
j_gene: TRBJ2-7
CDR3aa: CASSRPAGGPNEQYF

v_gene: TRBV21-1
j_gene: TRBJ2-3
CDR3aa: CASSNEGLAGSIGSDTQYF

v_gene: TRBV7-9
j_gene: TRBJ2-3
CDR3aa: CASSHDRHTDTQYF

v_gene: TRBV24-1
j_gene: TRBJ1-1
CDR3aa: CATSDPRQGSTEAFF

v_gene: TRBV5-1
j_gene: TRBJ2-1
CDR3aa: CASSQISGGPQPGEQFF

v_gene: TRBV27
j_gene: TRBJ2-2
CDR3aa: CASSSRNTGELFF

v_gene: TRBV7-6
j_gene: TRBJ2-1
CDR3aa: CASSLGGKHNEQFF

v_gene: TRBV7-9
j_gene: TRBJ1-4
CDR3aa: CASSLELAAGEKLFF

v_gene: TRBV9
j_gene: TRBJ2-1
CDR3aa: CASSPPGLVGEQFF